Below are 9 T cell receptor beta chains sequenced from a single sample in a study of blood T cells in healthy people across ages. A second PCR of roughly 7 to 11 cycles used a sample-barcoded 5' primer and a J-beta primer mix. Each CDR3 protein gets one entry after TCRdb re-called the 5' RACE reads with MiXCR. The sample lists some 1,800,000 distinct CDR3 sequences; approximately 39% were seen once. Sequences were obtained from blood. Every receptor here comes from a human donor in good health.

This clonotype was seen only a few times. The chain has TRBV5-5 and TRBJ2-1, with D perhaps being TRBD1 or TRBD2 (5 bases each). CDR1 and CDR2 (germline): SGHKS, YYEKEE (reference sequence). The CDR3 is made up of 14 amino acids. The V end was cut by 1 base, the J end by 3 bases, with 8 bases between. This CDR3 is CASSLMGDYNEQFF. In DNA form, the CDR3 reads TGTGCCAGCAGCTTGATGGGGGACTACAATGAGCAGTTCTTC.

This clonotype was counted once. The chain combines TRBV4-2 with TRBJ2-7, with D tentatively TRBD1 (6 bases). Germline CDR1 and CDR2: LGHNA and YNFKEQ. This CDR3 spans 13 amino acids. V shed 0 bases and J shed 9 bases, with 12 bases lying between them. The CDR3 is CASSQDTRGWQYF. The DNA of the CDR3 is TGTGCCAGCAGCCAAGATACAAGGGGGTGGCAGTACTTC.

This clonotype was seen just once. This rearrangement joins TRBV12-3 or TRBV12-4 to TRBJ2-4; D uncertain. The J call is doubtful: the DNA matches TRBJ2-7 better. CDR3 length equals 13 residues. This CDR3 reads CASSLYELYEQYF. The CDR3 nucleotides read TGTGCCAGCAGTTTATATGAGCTTTACGAGCAGTACTTC.

The V call is TRBV12-3 or TRBV12-4, the J call TRBJ1-2, with D possibly being TRBD1 (5 bases). V was pared by 5 bases and J by 6 bases, with 19 bases between. This CDR3 comprises 15 residues. CDR3 sequence (DNA): TGTGCCAGCAGTCCCTGGACACCGCTTAAGGATGGCTACACCTTC. This encodes CASSPWTPLKDGYTF.

The chain links TRBV6-2 or TRBV6-3 to TRBJ2-1; D tentatively fits TRBD1 or TRBD2 (5 bases each). CDR3 length equals 14 residues. V was shortened by 4 bases and J by 9 bases, with 16 bases between the two germline ends. Per the germline V gene, CDR1 is MNHEY and CDR2 is SVGEGT. The CDR3 region is CASSSGPAGPEQFF. The CDR3 nucleotides are TGTGCCAGCAGTTCGGGACCGGCCGGGCCTGAGCAGTTCTTC.

Only a few counts were recorded for this clonotype. This chain uses TRBV28 with TRBJ1-2, with D uncertain. The germline V gene encodes CDR1 MDHEN and CDR2 SYDVKM. V dropped 5 bases and J dropped 6 bases, with 10 bases sitting between them. The CDR3 contains 12 residues. The chain's CDR3 is CASSTGQDGYTF. The CDR3 DNA follows: TGTGCCAGCAGTACCGGTCAGGATGGCTACACCTTC.

This clonotype was found a few times. CDR3 in amino acids: CASGPILYSSYTF. CDR3 nucleotide sequence: TGTGCCAGCGGGCCAATTTTGTATAGTAGCTACACCTTC. J is TRBJ1-2 and V is TRBV12-3 or TRBV12-4; no firm D call. Trimming left V 8 bases short and J 9 bases short, with 19 bases between. This CDR3 is 13 amino acids long.

A few counts support this clonotype. The chain has TRBV7-2 and TRBJ2-5; a possible D gene is TRBD2 (6 bases). Germline CDR1 reads SGHTA; CDR2 reads FQGNSA. The CDR3 has 16 residues. Trimming pared 3 bases from V and 5 bases from J, leaving 19 bases between. As DNA, the CDR3 is TGTGCCAGCAGCTTGATTAGCGGCCGGTTGACGGAGACCCAGTACTTC. Protein product: CASSLISGRLTETQYF.

The J gene is TRBJ2-3, the V gene TRBV6-8; no clear D. Trimming shortened V by 2 bases and J by 2 bases, and 11 bases separated the two germline ends. CDR1 and CDR2 (germline): MNHGY, SAAAGT. The CDR3 has 15 amino acids. The CDR3 is CASSYVRQYTDTQYF. In nucleotides, the CDR3 is TGTGCCAGCAGTTACGTCCGCCAGTACACAGATACGCAGTATTTT.